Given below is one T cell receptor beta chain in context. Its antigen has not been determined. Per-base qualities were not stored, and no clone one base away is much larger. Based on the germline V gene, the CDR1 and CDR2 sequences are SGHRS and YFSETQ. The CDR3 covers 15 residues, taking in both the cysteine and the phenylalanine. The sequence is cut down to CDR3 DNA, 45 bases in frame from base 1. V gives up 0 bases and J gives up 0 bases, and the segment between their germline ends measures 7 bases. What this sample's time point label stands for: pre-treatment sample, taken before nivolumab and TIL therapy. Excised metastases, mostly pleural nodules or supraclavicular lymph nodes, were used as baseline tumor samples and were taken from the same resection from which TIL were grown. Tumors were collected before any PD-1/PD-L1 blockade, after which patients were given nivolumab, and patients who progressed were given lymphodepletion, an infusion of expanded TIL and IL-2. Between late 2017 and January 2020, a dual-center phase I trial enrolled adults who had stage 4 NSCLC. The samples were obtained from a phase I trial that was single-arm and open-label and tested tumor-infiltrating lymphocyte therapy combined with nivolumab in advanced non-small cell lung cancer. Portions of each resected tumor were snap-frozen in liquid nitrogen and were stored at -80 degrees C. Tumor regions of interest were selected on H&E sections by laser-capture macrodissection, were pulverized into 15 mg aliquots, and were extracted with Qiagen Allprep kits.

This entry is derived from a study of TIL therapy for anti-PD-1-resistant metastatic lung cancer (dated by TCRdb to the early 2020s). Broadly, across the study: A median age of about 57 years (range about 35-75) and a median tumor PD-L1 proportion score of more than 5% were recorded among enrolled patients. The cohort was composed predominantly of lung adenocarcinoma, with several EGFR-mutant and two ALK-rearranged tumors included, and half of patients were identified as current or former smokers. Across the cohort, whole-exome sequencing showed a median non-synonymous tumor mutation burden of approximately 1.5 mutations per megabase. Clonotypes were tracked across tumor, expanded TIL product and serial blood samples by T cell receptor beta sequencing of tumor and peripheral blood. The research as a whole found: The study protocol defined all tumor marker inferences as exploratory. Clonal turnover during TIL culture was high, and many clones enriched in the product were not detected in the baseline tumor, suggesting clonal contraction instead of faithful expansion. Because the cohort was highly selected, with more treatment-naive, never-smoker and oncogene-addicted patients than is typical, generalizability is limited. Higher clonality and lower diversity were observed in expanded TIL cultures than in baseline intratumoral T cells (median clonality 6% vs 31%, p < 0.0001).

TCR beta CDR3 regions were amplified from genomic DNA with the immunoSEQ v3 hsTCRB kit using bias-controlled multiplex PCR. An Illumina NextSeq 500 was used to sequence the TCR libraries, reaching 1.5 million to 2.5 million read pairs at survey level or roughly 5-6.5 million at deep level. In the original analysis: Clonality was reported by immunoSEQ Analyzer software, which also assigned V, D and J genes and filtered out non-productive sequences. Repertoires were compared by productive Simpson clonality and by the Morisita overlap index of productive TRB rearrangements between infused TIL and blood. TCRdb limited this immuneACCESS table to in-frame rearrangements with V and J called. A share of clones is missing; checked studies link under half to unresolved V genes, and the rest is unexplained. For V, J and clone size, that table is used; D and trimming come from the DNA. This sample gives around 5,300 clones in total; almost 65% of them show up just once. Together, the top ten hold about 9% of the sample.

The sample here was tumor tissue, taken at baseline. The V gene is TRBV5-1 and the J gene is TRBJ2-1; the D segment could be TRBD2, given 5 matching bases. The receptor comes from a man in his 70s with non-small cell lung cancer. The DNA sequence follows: TGCGCCAGCAGCTTGGCTAGCAGCTCCTACAATGAGCAGTTCTTC. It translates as CASSLASSSYNEQFF.